The 21 T cell receptor beta chains in this list originate from one sample, sequenced in a study of cytomegalovirus exposure and HLA in healthy donors. Researchers ran the PCR with 60 Vbeta and 13 Jbeta primers. The protocol was immunoSEQ multiplex PCR, while the TCRdb copy is restricted to in-frame clones and leaves out a portion. The table includes approximately 150,000 clones, roughly four fifths detected once. Source material: PBMCs. The receptors come from a man in his forties or fifties in good health and CMV-seropositive.

This chain uses TRBV28 with TRBJ2-7, with 8 bases aligning to TRBD2. CDR1 is MDHEN and CDR2 is SYDVKM in the germline V gene. The CDR3 contains 12 residues. V trimming: 6 bases; J trimming: 7 bases; junction bases outside the gene matches: 5. CDR3 bases: TGTGCCAGCAGCCGGGAGGGGTGGGAGCAGTACTTC. Translating gives CASSREGWEQYF.

This clone has just a few counts. The chain carries TRBV19 and TRBJ2-1; 9 bases fit TRBD2. The V gene's germline CDR1 is LNHDA and CDR2 SQIVND (reference sequence). With V trimmed by 5 bases and J by 4 bases, 6 bases remained unmatched. The CDR3 covers 15 residues. CDR3 amino acids: CASSFSGSQYNEQFF. The DNA of the CDR3 is TGTGCCAGTAGTTTTAGCGGGAGTCAGTACAATGAGCAGTTCTTC.

The J gene is TRBJ1-2, the V gene TRBV4-1; the match to TRBD1 covers 10 bases. The CDR3 is 14 amino acids. Germline CDR1 is MGHRA and CDR2 is YSYEKL. The V segment lost 4 bases and the J segment 6 bases; nucleotides outside the gene matches: 5. The CDR3 region is CASSRRQGADGYTF. The CDR3, as DNA: TGCGCCAGCAGCCGAAGACAGGGGGCAGATGGCTACACCTTC.

V and J are TRBV30 and TRBJ1-4; D is unresolved. This CDR3 spans 14 amino acids. Trimming removed 2 bases from V and 8 bases from J, with 15 bases in between. Per the germline V gene, CDR1 is GTSNPN and CDR2 is SVGIG (reference sequence). The DNA for the CDR3 is TGTGCCTGGAGTAGAGATGGGCGGGGAGAAAAACTGTTTTTT. This gives the protein CAWSRDGRGEKLFF.

This clone was seen only a few times. The chain has TRBV19 and TRBJ1-1, with D unresolved. Trimming pared 6 bases from V and 1 base from J, leaving 6 bases between. This CDR3 region has 12 residues. CDR1 is LNHDA and CDR2 is SQIVND in the germline V gene (reference sequence). CDR3 in DNA: TGTGCCAGTAGCCTCAGGAACACTGAAGCTTTCTTT. Its translation is CASSLRNTEAFF.

V gene TRBV6-1 combines with J gene TRBJ2-7; 8 bases line up with TRBD1. The trim removed 2 bases at V and 3 bases at J, leaving 3 bases unmatched. Looked up from germline, CDR1 is MNHNS and CDR2 is SASEGT. The CDR3 runs to 14 residues. CDR3 sequence reads: CASSESTGDYEQYF. The CDR3 coding sequence is TGTGCCAGCAGTGAATCGACAGGGGACTACGAGCAGTACTTC.

V and J are TRBV30 and TRBJ2-7, with D perhaps matching TRBD1 (5 bases). This CDR3 contains 13 residues. CDR1 is GTSNPN and CDR2 is SVGIG in the germline V gene (reference sequence). V was trimmed by 2 bases and J by 5 bases, leaving 13 bases between them. The CDR3 reads CAWSIDRDDEQYF. CDR3 nucleotides: TGTGCCTGGAGTATCGACAGAGACGACGAGCAGTACTTC. The entire variable domain, with the rest obtained from reference TRBV30 and TRBJ2-7, is as follows: SQTIHQWPATLVQPVGSPLSLECTVEGTSNPNLYWYRQAAGRGLQLLFYSVGIGQISSEVPQNLSASRPQDRQFILSSKKLLLSDSGFYLCAWSIDRDDEQYFGPGTRLTVT.

The rearrangement uses TRBV7-9 and TRBJ2-5, with 12 bases identical to TRBD1. CDR1 is SEHNR, CDR2 FQNEAQ, per germline (reference sequence). Unmatched junction bases numbered 5, after V lost 4 bases and J lost 5 bases. The CDR3 runs 15 residues. The CDR3 DNA reads as TGTGCCAGCAGCTCGGGACAGGGGGCTTTGGAGACCCAGTACTTC. Residues: CASSSGQGALETQYF.

The genes are TRBV5-1 and TRBJ1-2; possible D gene TRBD1, 6 bases. Germline CDR1 is SGHRS and CDR2 is YFSETQ. V lost 4 bases, J lost 5 bases, and 9 bases lay in between. CDR3 length: 12 amino acids. In DNA, the CDR3 is TGCGCCAGCAGCCCTGGACAGTATGGCTACACCTTC. Amino acids: CASSPGQYGYTF. The full variable domain, its missing parts supplied by reference TRBV5-1 and TRBJ1-2, is KAGVTQTPRYLIKTRGQQVTLSCSPISGHRSVSWYQQTPGQGLQFLFEYFSETQRNKGNFPGRFSGRQFSNSRSEMNVSTLELGDSALYLCASSPGQYGYTFGSGTRLTVV.

The CDR3 region is CASRGGGNEQFF. CDR3 coding DNA: TGTGCCAGCAGAGGCGGGGGCAATGAGCAGTTCTTC. The J gene is TRBJ2-1, the V gene TRBV27; 7 nucleotides line up with TRBD2. From germline, CDR1 is MNHEY and CDR2 SMNVEV (reference sequence). CDR3 length: 12 amino acids. Trimming at V came to 6 bases and at J to 6 bases, leaving 2 bases not matched to a gene.

The chain uses TRBV6-5 and TRBJ1-4; D is possibly TRBD1 (5 bases). The germline gives CDR1 MNHEY, CDR2 SVGAGI. The CDR3 is 15 amino acids. The V end lost 6 bases, the J end lost 8 bases, and 19 bases lay between the germline ends. The CDR3 DNA reads as TGTGCCAGCAGGGGCGCAGGGTTTGAAGAGGAAAAACTGTTTTTT. Its protein product is CASRGAGFEEEKLFF.

The V and J genes are TRBV5-1 and TRBJ1-2; 8 bases align to TRBD1. CDR3 length: 14 amino acids. The germline gives CDR1 SGHRS, CDR2 YFSETQ. Trimming took 3 bases from V and 4 from J; bases not matched to a gene: 5. CDR3 sequence: CASSYTGGTYGYTF. The DNA of the CDR3 is TGCGCCAGCAGCTACACAGGGGGGACCTATGGCTACACCTTC. The complete variable domain, with remaining parts taken from reference TRBV5-1 and TRBJ1-2, reads KAGVTQTPRYLIKTRGQQVTLSCSPISGHRSVSWYQQTPGQGLQFLFEYFSETQRNKGNFPGRFSGRQFSNSRSEMNVSTLELGDSALYLCASSYTGGTYGYTFGSGTRLTVV.

This chain links TRBV19 with TRBJ1-2; D not resolved. V was clipped by 4 bases and J by 0 bases, with 9 bases between them. From germline, CDR1 is LNHDA and CDR2 SQIVND (reference sequence). The CDR3 runs to 14 residues. This CDR3 reads CASSTLQSNYGYTF. The CDR3 DNA sequence: TGTGCCAGTAGTACGCTTCAGTCTAACTATGGCTACACCTTC. Filled out from reference TRBV19 and TRBJ1-2, the complete variable domain reads DGGITQSPKYLFRKEGQNVTLSCEQNLNHDAMYWYRQDPGQGLRLIYYSQIVNDFQKGDIAEGYSVSREKKESFPLTVTSAQKNPTAFYLCASSTLQSNYGYTFGSGTRLTVV.

This chain connects TRBV21-1 to TRBJ2-7; the D call in the table, TRBD1, was not verified against the DNA. TRBV21-1 is a pseudogene segment. The CDR3 spans 16 residues. CDR3 coding DNA: TGTGCCAGCAGCAGGGAATCGCGACAGGGGATTCACGAGCAGTACTTC. Protein sequence: CASSRESRQGIHEQYF.

In this sample, this clone turned up once. V and J are TRBV4-1 and TRBJ2-5; 8 bases agree with TRBD1. The junction had 12 bases not matched to a gene; V was cut back by 4 bases and J by 5 bases. This CDR3 spans 16 amino acids. CDR1 is MGHRA and CDR2 is YSYEKL in the germline V gene. CDR3 sequence (DNA): TGCGCCAGCAGCCGCACCATTCCTAACAGGGGGGAGACCCAGTACTTC. It translates to CASSRTIPNRGETQYF.

This clone has a handful of counts. The chain couples TRBV5-1 to TRBJ1-1; D ambiguous. The CDR3 is 13 amino acids. V was cut by 0 bases and J by 1 base, with 4 bases left in between. Germline assignment: CDR1 SGHRS and CDR2 YFSETQ. The CDR3: CASSLGRNTEAFF. The CDR3, as DNA: TGCGCCAGCAGCTTGGGTCGGAACACTGAAGCTTTCTTT. The whole variable domain, filled in from reference TRBV5-1 and TRBJ1-1, reads KAGVTQTPRYLIKTRGQQVTLSCSPISGHRSVSWYQQTPGQGLQFLFEYFSETQRNKGNFPGRFSGRQFSNSRSEMNVSTLELGDSALYLCASSLGRNTEAFFGQGTRLTVV.

This clone was recorded only once. The rearrangement links TRBV4-2 to TRBJ1-5, with D perhaps matching TRBD1 (6 bases). With 0 bases removed from V and 4 bases from J, the gap between germline ends came to 10 bases. CDR3 length: 15 residues. Germline CDR1 is LGHNA and CDR2 is YNFKEQ. CDR3 sequence (DNA): TGTGCCAGCAGCCAAGAGCAGGGGTGGAATCAGCCCCAGCATTTT. This sequence encodes CASSQEQGWNQPQHF.

V usage is TRBV10-3 and J usage is TRBJ2-2; 8 positions match TRBD1. Germline CDR1 is ENHRY and CDR2 is SYGVKD. This CDR3 contains 17 residues. V was clipped by 0 bases and J by 1 base; unmatched bases: 4. The CDR3 loop is CAISESSGGMNTGELFF. The CDR3 bases are TGTGCCATCAGTGAGTCGTCAGGGGGCATGAACACCGGGGAGCTGTTTTTT.

The rearrangement uses TRBV29-1 and TRBJ2-2, with 7 bases aligning to TRBD2. Germline V gene lookup returns CDR1 SQVTM and CDR2 ANQGSEA. The CDR3 spans 14 residues. J lost 0 bases, V lost 7 bases, and 5 bases had no gene match. Here the CDR3 DNA reads TGCAGCGCCGGGGAGGGACCGAACACCGGGGAGCTGTTTTTT. It yields the protein CSAGEGPNTGELFF.

The chain links TRBV7-2 to TRBJ1-1, with no clear D. V gave up 5 bases and J gave up 0 bases, with 10 bases separating them. In germline, CDR1 is SGHTA, CDR2 FQGNSA. The CDR3 runs 14 residues. For the CDR3, the DNA is TGTGCCAGCAGCCCAGACATCATGAACACTGAAGCTTTCTTT. Protein sequence: CASSPDIMNTEAFF.

The J gene is TRBJ1-4, the V gene TRBV7-2; D is possibly TRBD1 (5 bases). The CDR3 is made up of 15 amino acids. V dropped 0 bases and J dropped 8 bases, with 13 bases sitting between them. Germline CDR1 and CDR2: SGHTA and FQGNSA. CDR3 sequence (DNA): TGTGCCAGCAGCTTAGCGCGGGGGACGGACGAAAAACTGTTTTTT. Translation: CASSLARGTDEKLFF.